The 18 T cell receptor beta chains below were found in one sample sequenced in a study of Graves' ophthalmopathy and Graves' hyperthyroidism. Beta-chain TCR CDR3 regions were amplified from RNA transcripts. Following a first-round RT-PCR that used HTBI primers, a second-round multiplex PCR was carried out. TCRdb used MiXCR to reprocess the multiplex PCR reads, holding one entry per CDR3 protein. The table lists more than 300,000 distinct CDR3 sequences, about a sixth of them singletons. Sequencing was performed on peripheral blood. The receptors here all came from an adult woman with stable Graves' hyperthyroidism.

This clonotype was seen ten or more times. The V and J genes are TRBV5-5 and TRBJ2-2; a weak D match, TRBD2 (5 bases). Germline assignment: CDR1 SGHKS and CDR2 YYEKEE (reference sequence). The length of the CDR3 is 15 residues. The ends were cut back, 0 bases at V and 3 bases at J, with 9 bases in the middle. The CDR3 is CASSLAKGDTGELFF. DNA for the CDR3: TGTGCCAGCAGCTTGGCGAAGGGAGACACCGGGGAGCTGTTTTTT. Together with reference TRBV5-5 and TRBJ2-2, the CDR3 gives the full variable domain: DAGVTQSPTHLIKTRGQQVTLRCSPISGHKSVSWYQQVLGQGPQFIFQYYEKEERGRGNFPDRFSARQFPNYSSELNVNALLLGDSALYLCASSLAKGDTGELFFGEGSRLTVL.

This clonotype came up a few times. The gene calls are TRBV5-1 and TRBJ2-7; TRBD2 aligns across 7 bases. The CDR3 is 16 residues long. Germline V gene lookup returns CDR1 SGHRS and CDR2 YFSETQ. V shed 3 bases and J 2 bases; nucleotides not matched to a gene: 11. As DNA, the CDR3 is TGCGCCAGCAGCTCCCGACTAGCCCCAACCCCCTACGAGCAGTACTTC. As protein: CASSSRLAPTPYEQYF.

This clonotype was picked up many times. This sequence joins TRBV28 and TRBJ2-7; D remains unclear. The CDR3 consists of 13 residues. The V end was cut by 5 bases, the J end by 5 bases, with 13 bases between. Germline loops: CDR1 MDHEN, CDR2 SYDVKM. CDR3 in amino acids: CASSLASGHEQYF. The CDR3 DNA reads as TGTGCCAGCAGTCTCGCGAGTGGCCACGAGCAGTACTTC.

The CDR3 DNA reads TGTGCCAGCAGTGAGCTTCCCAATAATCAGCCCCAGCATTTT. This translates into CASSELPNNQPQHF. The chain links TRBV2 to TRBJ1-5; no clear D. V dropped 3 bases and J dropped 4 bases, with 10 bases sitting between them. The length of the CDR3 is 14 residues. The germline V gene has CDR1 SNHLY and CDR2 FYNNEI. Combining the CDR3 with reference TRBV2 and TRBJ1-5 gives the whole variable domain EPEVTQTPSHQVTQMGQEVILRCVPISNHLYFYWYRQILGQKVEFLVSFYNNEISEKSEIFDDQFSVERPDGSNFTLKIRSTKLEDSAMYFCASSELPNNQPQHFGDGTRLSIL.

V usage is TRBV28 and J usage is TRBJ2-7, with D perhaps matching TRBD1 (8 bases). This CDR3 has 13 residues. The V and J ends lost 10 bases and 6 bases respectively, with 19 bases between them. Per the germline V gene, CDR1 is MDHEN and CDR2 is SYDVKM. The CDR3 DNA sequence: TGTGCCACCCTCGGACAGGGAGGGCCCGAGCAGTACTTC. This gives the protein CATLGQGGPEQYF.

Worth noting for this clonotype: The junction departs from germline at one end; a sequencing error may be responsible. The chain joins TRBV6-1 to TRBJ1-1; D uncertain. Germline values: CDR1 MNHNS, CDR2 SASEGT. The CDR3 spans 12 residues. DNA for the CDR3: TGTGCCAGCAGTATCCGGAACACTGACGCTTTCTTT. Its protein product is CASSIRNTDAFF.

Ten or more counts support this clonotype. The V call is TRBV12-5, the J call TRBJ1-1; possible D gene TRBD1, 5 bases. The length of the CDR3 is 16 residues. Trimming left V 0 bases short and J 1 base short, with 12 bases between. Germline CDR1 reads LGHNT; CDR2 reads FRNRAP. CDR3 amino acids: CASGLVRGRGNTEAFF. CDR3 DNA sequence: TGTGCTAGTGGTTTGGTGCGGGGTAGGGGGAACACTGAAGCTTTCTTT.

At least ten counts were recorded for this clonotype. V and J are TRBV14 and TRBJ2-4; 8 bases fit TRBD1. There are 18 residues in the CDR3. CDR1 is SGHDN and CDR2 is FVKESK in the germline V gene. V shed 4 bases, J shed 3 bases, and the junction held 14 bases outside the gene matches. The CDR3 DNA sequence: TGTGCCAGCAGCCTAACCGGATTTCAGGGGGCGGGCAAAAACATTCAGTACTTC. This encodes CASSLTGFQGAGKNIQYF.

The rearrangement joins TRBV6-1 to TRBJ2-7, with D maybe TRBD1 (6 bases). The CDR3 is 14 amino acids. V was clipped by 6 bases and J by 4 bases, with 16 bases between them. CDR1 is MNHNS and CDR2 is SASEGT in the germline V gene. The CDR3 region has the DNA TGTGCCAGCAGGCGGAACCCCCAGGGGTACGAGCAGTACTTC. It encodes CASRRNPQGYEQYF.

This clonotype was picked up many times. V usage is TRBV5-1 and J usage is TRBJ1-2; a possible D gene is TRBD1 (5 bases). Germline V gives CDR1 SGHRS, CDR2 YFSETQ. Trimming pared 1 base from V and 1 base from J, leaving 14 bases between. The CDR3 runs to 16 residues. The CDR3 coding sequence is TGCGCCAGCAGCTTGTCGCAGGGTGGCCGTAACTATGGCTACACCTTC. Amino acid sequence: CASSLSQGGRNYGYTF. Using reference TRBV5-1 and TRBJ1-2 for the parts outside the CDR3, the full variable domain is KAGVTQTPRYLIKTRGQQVTLSCSPISGHRSVSWYQQTPGQGLQFLFEYFSETQRNKGNFPGRFSGRQFSNSRSEMNVSTLELGDSALYLCASSLSQGGRNYGYTFGSGTRLTVV.

This clonotype was picked up many times. The chain joins TRBV27 to TRBJ1-1, with TRBD1 identical over 7 bases. The CDR3 is 13 residues long. From germline, CDR1 is MNHEY and CDR2 SMNVEV (reference sequence). J gave up 6 bases and V 6 bases, and 7 bases lay outside the gene matches. The CDR3 nucleotides are TGTGCCAGCAGCCCGACAGGGTTCGCTGAAGCTTTCTTT. Translating it yields CASSPTGFAEAFF.

This clonotype came up many times. The CDR3 region is CASSPRVAGDTGELFF. The DNA of the CDR3 is TGCGCCAGCAGCCCCCGGGTAGCGGGAGATACCGGGGAGCTGTTTTTT. V and J are TRBV4-3 and TRBJ2-2; 9 bases are shared with TRBD2. CDR1 is LGHNA and CDR2 is YSLEER in the germline V gene. The CDR3 has 16 amino acids. The V and J ends lost 4 bases and 5 bases, in that order; junction bases with no gene match: 8.

The table lists this clonotype with many counts. This CDR3 is CASSREVLAGTSYEQYF. CDR3 sequence (DNA): TGTGCCAGCAGTCGGGAGGTTCTAGCGGGTACCTCCTACGAGCAGTACTTC. The rearrangement joins TRBV7-2 to TRBJ2-7; 8 bases are shared with TRBD2. V was clipped by 6 bases and J by 0 bases; unmatched bases: 13. Germline CDR1 SGHTA, CDR2 FQGNSA. The CDR3 is made up of 17 amino acids.

The rearrangement uses TRBV20-1 and TRBJ2-2; D uncertain. V lost 0 bases and J lost 4, with 6 bases in between. Germline V gene sequence: CDR1 DFQATT, CDR2 SNEGSKA (reference sequence). The CDR3 contains 13 residues. The CDR3 loop reads CSARDRFTGELFF. DNA for the CDR3: TGCAGTGCTAGAGACCGGTTCACCGGGGAGCTGTTTTTT.

The table lists this clonotype with many counts. The V call is TRBV20-1, the J call TRBJ2-7; a possible D gene is TRBD2 (6 bases). V was clipped by 1 base and J by 3 bases, with 19 bases between them. Germline V gene sequence: CDR1 DFQATT, CDR2 SNEGSKA (reference sequence). This CDR3 is 16 amino acids long. CDR3 bases: TGCAGTGCTAGAGGGAGCCGACTAGAAGAATTCTACGAGCAGTACTTC. Its translation is CSARGSRLEEFYEQYF.

This clonotype was counted ten times or more. The rearrangement joins TRBV12-5 to TRBJ1-3; D unresolved. The length of the CDR3 is 15 residues. Germline-derived CDR1 and CDR2 are LGHNT and FRNRAP. Trimming left V 3 bases short and J 4 bases short, with 13 bases between. CDR3: CASGLKVRTGNTIYF. Here the CDR3 DNA reads TGTGCTAGTGGTTTAAAGGTCCGAACGGGAAACACCATATATTTT.

This clonotype showed up many times. V usage is TRBV28 and J usage is TRBJ2-7; 8 nucleotides agree with TRBD2. CDR3 length: 14 residues. Trimming removed 5 bases from V and 2 bases from J; junction bases left unmatched: 5. CDR1 and CDR2 (germline): MDHEN, SYDVKM. CDR3 residues: CASSPRGGAYEQYF. As DNA, the CDR3 is TGTGCCAGCAGTCCCCGGGGGGGTGCCTACGAGCAGTACTTC. Full variable domain (rest looked up from reference TRBV28 and TRBJ2-7): DVKVTQSSRYLVKRTGEKVFLECVQDMDHENMFWYRQDPGLGLRLIYFSYDVKMKEKGDIPEGYSVSREKKERFSLILESASTNQTSMYLCASSPRGGAYEQYFGPGTRLTVT.

This clonotype was picked up many times. The chain recombines TRBV19 with TRBJ1-5; D is uncertain. The CDR3 has 14 amino acids. Between the trimmed V and J ends, which lost 1 base and 3 bases, there was a span of 7 bases. The germline gives CDR1 LNHDA, CDR2 SQIVND (reference sequence). The CDR3 region has the DNA TGTGCCAGTAGTATAGGGGCGGACAATCAGCCCCAGCATTTT. Translating it yields CASSIGADNQPQHF.